The subject of this entry is one T cell receptor beta chain. Its specific antigen is unknown. No base quality values were provided; no much bigger clone lies one nucleotide off. The protocol used for the library was 5' RACE. Sequencing relied on an Illumina HiSeq 2000. Template switching introduced a universal primer binding site; the final cDNA contained a unique molecular identifier, enabling accurate counting of TCR cDNA molecules. Specific primers in the conserved constant-segment region were used to synthesize first-strand cDNA for the TCR alpha and beta chains. Each cDNA library was double barcoded, with a SMART-Mk sample barcode plus Illumina barcodes, to control for contamination. Two successive PCR steps introduced TruSeq adapter sequences along with Illumina sample barcodes. Sequencing of the TCR alpha and beta cDNA libraries was done on the Illumina HiSeq platform using custom primers. As for the original processing: MiGEC processed the raw reads to extract unique molecular identifiers, while MiXCR was used to determine the CDR3 positions. For each individual, recombination models were inferred using an EM algorithm with the repgenHMM and IGoR tools. Shared clonotypes were analyzed with the tcR package in R, and sharing was normalized by the product of cloneset sizes. To study raw recombination without the effects of thymic and clonal selection, out-of-frame nonproductive sequences were analyzed. TCRdb handled the public reads itself, with Q25 trimming in fastp and clone calling in MiXCR, and kept productive beta chains. Each record represents a unique CDR3 protein, reported with the most common genes and DNA among its rows. Here the V and J calls rest on TCRdb's processing, not on the authors' analysis. The sample records about 460,000 distinct CDR3 sequences, 12% to 15% of which are singletons. Clones ranked in the top ten supply over 0.5% of the sample.

All donors were healthy Caucasians. Three pairs of female monozygotic twins, all aged 18 to 29 years, were included in the twin cohort. Positive isolation kits from Invitrogen were used to isolate CD4+ and CD8+ T cell populations. The data were taken from a study of identical twins (dated by TCRdb to 2016 to 2018). Study-wide context: The study deep-sequenced TCR alpha and beta repertoires from monozygotic twins, unrelated adults of various ages and cord blood to test whether fetal clonotypes persist. To rule out contamination, the twin experiments were replicated at different times with different library preparation protocols.

The research as a whole found: Abundant cord blood beta clonotypes had fewer insertions, young adult naive repertoires showed a similar but weaker trend, and memory repertoires showed no such trend. Out-of-frame TCR alpha sharing in monozygotic twins was systematically underestimated by recombination models, whereas sharing between unrelated individuals was in agreement with the recombination models. Excess twin sharing in beta out-of-frame sequences was weaker because fewer shared sequences lowered the signal-to-noise ratio. Compared with coincidental sharing between unrelated individuals, out-of-frame TCR alpha sequences shared between twins had an excess of sequences with low generation probability. Because the same donors could not be followed over many years, conclusions were based on cross-sectional statistical analysis. Zero-insertion analyses could be partly confounded by invariant T cells such as MAIT and iNKT, although diverse VJ usage argued against such confounding for most clonotypes.

Measured from the cysteine to the phenylalanine, the CDR3 is 15 residues long. The only DNA kept is the CDR3, 45 bases in frame from the first base. The germline V gene specifies SGHTA as CDR1 and FQGNSA as CDR2. V loses 5 bases at its end and J loses 2 bases; junction bases beyond the gene matches: 7. These data were likewise used in another study, on yellow fever vaccine responses in identical twins. The second paper further reports: According to the authors, in identical twins the way T cells responded to vaccination appeared partly convergent and partly personalized. In the study, vaccine-responding T cell clones were precisely tracked in identical twins.

Here the chain combines TRBV7-2 and TRBJ2-3, and 7 bases in between align with TRBD2. This receptor was taken from a woman aged 18-29 years in good health. Source material: CD4+ T cells sorted from blood. The CDR3 corresponds to CASSASGKDTDTQYF. The base sequence is TGTGCCAGCAGCGCTAGCGGAAAGGACACAGATACGCAGTATTTT.